This T cell receptor beta chain was recorded in a study of blood T cell repertoires in COVID-19. In the study overall: In each case, the material was cDNA or gDNA derived from T cells, B-cell-depleted T cells, or PBMCs.

Authors' methods: For nucleated cells, counts were estimated from reference gene primer amplification. The repertoire was sequenced with immunoSEQ multiplex PCR; TCRdb's copy has only in-frame clones and lacks some. V and J calls and clone size are those listed in that table; D and trimming were worked out from the DNA. The sample includes 310,000 or so clones, around nine tenths seen only once; the top ten take 1%. CDR3 length: 15 residues. Germline CDR1 reads ENHRY; CDR2 reads SYGVKD. V dropped 6 bases and J dropped 3; count of bases not matched to a gene: 6. The clonotype originates from a man in his fifties or sixties with active or convalescent COVID-19. The rearrangement joins TRBV10-3 to TRBJ2-2, with 8 bases aligning to TRBD1. The specimen sequenced was peripheral blood. CDR3 bases: TGTGCCATCAGGACAGGGGCTACCTACACCGGGGAGCTGTTTTTT. As protein: CAIRTGATYTGELFF.